A selection of T cell receptor beta chains follows, all from one sample in a study of cytomegalovirus exposure and HLA in healthy donors. Using immunoSEQ multiplex PCR, the repertoire was profiled, and TCRdb retains in-frame clones only, with some absent. Of around 81,000 clones in the sample, around 60% are singletons; the top ten hold 5% to 6%. Input material: PBMCs. These receptors all stem from a young man in good health and CMV-seropositive. The CDR3 runs from the conserved cysteine through the conserved F or W. D genes are given only for firm matches. Clone size, where shown, is once, few, many, or a class for clones that have expanded.

TRBV6-6	TRBJ2-1	TRBD2	-	CASNRERGGHEQFF	TGTGCCAGCAATCGTGAGCGGGGGGGGCATGAGCAGTTCTTC
TRBV5-4	TRBJ1-1	TRBD1	few	CASSLKQGAKVGTEAFF	TGTGCCAGCAGCTTGAAGCAGGGGGCAAAGGTTGGCACTGAAGCTTTCTTT
TRBV4-3	TRBJ1-2	TRBD1	-	CASSQDLGQGNYGYTF	TGCGCCAGCAGCCAAGATCTGGGACAGGGTAACTATGGCTACACCTTC
TRBV28	TRBJ2-1	TRBD2	-	CASSSASGGYNEQFF	TGTGCCAGCAGTTCAGCTAGCGGGGGTTACAATGAGCAGTTCTTC
TRBV7-8	TRBJ1-2	-	-	CASSLVGRETYGYTF	TGTGCCAGCAGCTTAGTGGGACGGGAGACCTATGGCTACACCTTC
TRBV4-3	TRBJ2-7	TRBD2	-	CASSQVGGDYEQYF	TGCGCCAGCAGCCAAGTCGGGGGGGACTACGAGCAGTACTTC
TRBV27	TRBJ2-5	-	few	CASSLLAEETQYF	TGTGCCAGCAGTTTACTTGCGGAAGAGACCCAGTACTTC
TRBV7-9	TRBJ1-2	-	-	CASSLFPETEYGYTF	TGTGCCAGCAGCTTATTTCCGGAGACAGAGTATGGCTACACCTTC
TRBV5-1	TRBJ2-1	TRBD1	-	CASLEQGAHEQFF	TGCGCCAGCCTAGAACAGGGGGCGCATGAGCAGTTCTTC
TRBV6-5	TRBJ1-2	-	-	CASRKDRFGGYTF	TGTGCCAGCAGGAAAGACAGGTTTGGTGGCTACACCTTC
TRBV27	TRBJ1-1	TRBD1	-	CASSLYPTRQGAEAFF	TGTGCCAGCAGTTTATACCCCACTCGACAGGGGGCTGAAGCTTTCTTT
TRBV5-1	TRBJ2-6	TRBD1	-	CASSHSRGPGANVLTF	TGCGCCAGCAGCCATTCTAGGGGGCCTGGGGCCAACGTCCTGACTTTC
TRBV29-1	TRBJ2-1	TRBD1	-	CSAQGMGNEQFF	TGCAGCGCACAGGGGATGGGCAATGAGCAGTTCTTC
TRBV27	TRBJ2-7	-	-	CASVERERPYEQYF	TGTGCCAGCGTTGAGCGAGAGCGACCCTACGAGCAGTACTTC
TRBV4-1	TRBJ1-1	-	-	CASRGLTMNTEAFF	TGCGCCAGCCGAGGCTTAACCATGAACACTGAAGCTTTCTTT
TRBV6-5	TRBJ2-7	-	few	CASSPGQGAYEQYF	TGTGCCAGCAGTCCGGGACAAGGGGCCTACGAGCAGTACTTC
TRBV30	TRBJ1-6	TRBD1	-	CAWSVKTGGDSPLHF	TGTGCCTGGAGTGTCAAGACAGGGGGCGACTCACCCCTCCACTTT
TRBV19	TRBJ1-2	-	-	CASSEEGYGYTF	TGTGCCAGTAGTGAAGAGGGATATGGCTACACCTTC
TRBV11-2	TRBJ1-2	TRBD1	-	CASSLEPGGALYGYTF	TGTGCCAGCAGCTTAGAGCCAGGGGGCGCCCTCTATGGCTACACCTTC
TRBV2	TRBJ2-2	TRBD2	-	CASSPRTSAGELFF	TGTGCCAGCAGTCCTCGGACTAGTGCCGGGGAGCTGTTTTTT
TRBV5-4	TRBJ1-2	TRBD1	-	CASSLFFSTGTNYGYTF	TGTGCCAGCAGCTTGTTCTTTTCGACAGGGACTAACTATGGCTACACCTTC
TRBV6-1	TRBJ2-3	TRBD2	once	CASSDGGGADTQYF	TGTGCCAGCAGTGATGGGGGGGGAGCAGATACGCAGTATTTT
TRBV5-4	TRBJ2-3	-	-	CASSVQRRTDTQYF	TGTGCCAGCAGCGTGCAGCGGCGCACAGATACGCAGTATTTT
TRBV27	TRBJ2-1	-	-	CASSSYLSKADNEQFF	TGTGCCAGCAGTTCTTACCTCTCCAAAGCTGACAATGAGCAGTTCTTC
TRBV7-8	TRBJ1-6	-	-	CASSPSGSYNSPLHF	TGTGCCAGCAGCCCATCAGGGTCCTATAATTCACCCCTCCACTTT
TRBV12-5	TRBJ2-7	TRBD2	-	CASAPPRGRDYEQYF	TGTGCTAGTGCCCCCCCCCGGGGGAGGGACTACGAGCAGTACTTC
TRBV18	TRBJ1-5	-	-	CASSRTGDGNQPQHF	TGTGCCAGCTCACGCACGGGGGACGGCAATCAGCCCCAGCATTTT
TRBV27	TRBJ2-3	TRBD2	few	CASSFRSGRSADTQYF	TGTGCCAGCAGTTTCAGAAGCGGGAGATCTGCAGATACGCAGTATTTT
TRBV10-3	TRBJ2-3	TRBD2	-	CAISGGRELNTQYF	TGTGCCATCAGCGGCGGGAGGGAGTTAAATACGCAGTATTTT
TRBV4-1	TRBJ2-2	-	few	CASSQATRPGELFF	TGCGCCAGCAGCCAGGCGACTAGACCCGGGGAGCTGTTTTTT
TRBV21-1	TRBJ2-3	-	-	CASSKERPPAGENTDTQYF	TGTGCCAGCAGCAAAGAGAGGCCACCGGCAGGGGAGAACACAGATACGCAGTATTTT
TRBV29-1	TRBJ2-1	-	-	CSVEDTGGLIGEQFF	TGCAGCGTTGAAGATACCGGGGGGCTTATCGGAGAGCAGTTCTTC
TRBV23-1	TRBJ2-5	-	-	CASSQSGTQHTKETQYF	TGCGCCAGCAGTCAATCGGGGACACAACATACCAAAGAGACCCAGTACTTC
TRBV4-2	TRBJ2-5	-	-	CASSQDWGEETQYF	TGTGCCAGCAGCCAAGATTGGGGGGAAGAGACCCAGTACTTC
TRBV4-1	TRBJ2-7	-	-	CASSQDGQGSHEQYF	TGCGCCAGCAGCCAAGATGGGCAGGGGTCACACGAGCAGTACTTC
TRBV5-6	TRBJ1-6	TRBD1	-	CASSLGTGGGSPLHF	TGTGCCAGCAGCTTGGGGACAGGGGGTGGTTCACCCCTCCACTTT
TRBV7-9	TRBJ2-3	-	-	CASSLTIEADTQYF	TGTGCCAGCAGCCTGACTATCGAGGCAGATACGCAGTATTTT
TRBV7-9	TRBJ2-7	TRBD1	-	CASSLAKTGGLYEQYF	TGTGCCAGCAGCTTAGCGAAAACAGGGGGGCTCTACGAGCAGTACTTC
TRBV2	TRBJ1-5	-	few	CASRLTGYQPQHF	TGTGCCAGCAGGTTAACAGGGTACCAGCCCCAGCATTTT
TRBV11-1	TRBJ1-2	-	-	CASSPQSDYGYTF	TGTGCCAGCAGCCCTCAGTCTGACTATGGCTACACCTTC
TRBV7-9	TRBJ2-7	TRBD2	-	CASSGREGSYEQYF	TGTGCCAGCAGCGGACGGGAGGGGTCCTACGAGCAGTACTTC
TRBV10-3	TRBJ1-6	-	-	CAISLLGVGTKNSPLHF	TGTGCCATCAGCCTGTTAGGGGTCGGGACAAAGAATTCACCCCTCCACTTT
TRBV10-1	TRBJ2-2	-	-	CASPKKGGNTGELFF	TGCGCCAGCCCAAAAAAAGGGGGAAATACCGGGGAGCTGTTTTTT
TRBV6-6	TRBJ1-3	-	-	CASSGNTIYF	TGTGCCAGCAGTGGCAACACCATATATTTT
TRBV7-2	TRBJ2-5	TRBD2	-	CASSLNSGVYETQYF	TGTGCCAGCAGCTTAAATAGCGGGGTATACGAGACCCAGTACTTC
TRBV2	TRBJ2-1	-	few	CASSEVDSAGNNEQFF	TGTGCCAGCAGTGAAGTCGATTCCGCGGGTAACAATGAGCAGTTCTTC
TRBV2	TRBJ2-1	TRBD2	-	CASSPRLAIGEQFF	TGTGCCAGCAGTCCCCGACTAGCAATTGGTGAGCAGTTCTTC
TRBV2	TRBJ1-3	-	-	CASSEVPAGNTIYF	TGTGCCAGCAGTGAAGTGCCGGCTGGAAACACCATATATTTT
TRBV4-3	TRBJ1-4	-	-	CASSKTGPTTNEKLFF	TGCGCCAGCAGCAAAACAGGGCCAACAACTAATGAAAAACTGTTTTTT
TRBV5-1	TRBJ2-7	TRBD1	-	CASSLGGQASYEQYF	TGCGCCAGCAGCTTGGGCGGACAGGCGTCCTACGAGCAGTACTTC
TRBV23-1	TRBJ2-1	-	-	CASSQVRRSSYNEQFF	TGCGCCAGCAGTCAGGTTCGCAGAAGCTCCTACAATGAGCAGTTCTTC
TRBV4-1	TRBJ2-1	TRBD2	few	CASSHLGGAGVFNEQFF	TGCGCCAGCAGCCATCTAGGAGGAGCGGGGGTCTTCAATGAGCAGTTCTTC
TRBV6-1	TRBJ1-3	-	-	CASSDQVSGNTIYF	TGTGCCAGCAGTGATCAGGTCTCTGGAAACACCATATATTTT
TRBV7-2	TRBJ2-7	TRBD1	-	CASSLDRVGGEQYF	TGTGCCAGCAGCTTGGACAGGGTGGGGGGCGAGCAGTACTTC
TRBV7-2	TRBJ2-2	TRBD2	few	CASSPGLAGGELFF	TGTGCCAGCAGCCCGGGACTAGCGGGCGGGGAGCTGTTTTTT
TRBV28	TRBJ2-7	TRBD2	few	CASSFRGGRGSYEQYF	TGTGCCAGCAGTTTTCGGGGGGGCCGGGGCTCCTACGAGCAGTACTTC
TRBV28	TRBJ2-7	TRBD1	few	CASSSRTGTYEQYF	TGTGCCAGCAGTTCCCGGACAGGGACCTACGAGCAGTACTTC
TRBV11-3	TRBJ1-4	TRBD1	few	CASSRPGTGNEKLFF	TGTGCCAGCAGTCGTCCCGGGACAGGGAATGAAAAACTGTTTTTT
TRBV11-2	TRBJ1-2	TRBD1	-	CASSLATGASGGYTF	TGTGCCAGCAGCTTAGCGACAGGGGCGTCGGGTGGCTACACCTTC